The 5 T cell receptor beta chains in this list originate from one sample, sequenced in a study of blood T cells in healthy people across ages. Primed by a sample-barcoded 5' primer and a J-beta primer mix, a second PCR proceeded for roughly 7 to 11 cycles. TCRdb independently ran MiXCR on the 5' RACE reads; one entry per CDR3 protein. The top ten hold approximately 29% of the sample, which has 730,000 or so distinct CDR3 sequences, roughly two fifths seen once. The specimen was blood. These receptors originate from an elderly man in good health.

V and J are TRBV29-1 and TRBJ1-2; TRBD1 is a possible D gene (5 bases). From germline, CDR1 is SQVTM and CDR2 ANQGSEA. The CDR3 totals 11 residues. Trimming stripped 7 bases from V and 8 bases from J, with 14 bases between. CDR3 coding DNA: TGCAGCGCCCAAACAGGTGCGGGCTACACCTTC. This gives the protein CSAQTGAGYTF.

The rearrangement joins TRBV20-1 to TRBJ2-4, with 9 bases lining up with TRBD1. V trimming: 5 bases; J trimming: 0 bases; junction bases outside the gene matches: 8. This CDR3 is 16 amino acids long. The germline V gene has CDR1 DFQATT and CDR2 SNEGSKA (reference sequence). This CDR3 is CSAPGTGLLAKNIQYF. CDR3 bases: TGCAGTGCTCCCGGGACAGGGCTGTTAGCCAAAAACATTCAGTACTTC.

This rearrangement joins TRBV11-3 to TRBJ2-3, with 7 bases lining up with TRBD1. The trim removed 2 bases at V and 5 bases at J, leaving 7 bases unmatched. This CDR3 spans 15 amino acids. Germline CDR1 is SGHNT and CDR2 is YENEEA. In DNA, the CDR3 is TGTGCCAGCAGCTTACGACAGGGACCCCGAGATACGCAGTATTTT. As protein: CASSLRQGPRDTQYF.

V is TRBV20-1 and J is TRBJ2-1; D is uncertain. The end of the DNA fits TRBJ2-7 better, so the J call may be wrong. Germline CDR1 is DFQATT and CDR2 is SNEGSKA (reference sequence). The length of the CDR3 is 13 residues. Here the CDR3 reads CSATKPPTNEQYF. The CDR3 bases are TGCAGTGCTACTAAGCCACCCACGAATGAGCAGTACTTC.

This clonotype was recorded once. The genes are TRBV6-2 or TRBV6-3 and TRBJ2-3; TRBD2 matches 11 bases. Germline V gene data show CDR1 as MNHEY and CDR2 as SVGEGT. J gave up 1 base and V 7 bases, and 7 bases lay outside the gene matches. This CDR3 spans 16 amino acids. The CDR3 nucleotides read TGTGCCAGCACCATTAGCGGGGGGGCAGGCACAGATACGCAGTATTTT. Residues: CASTISGGAGTDTQYF.